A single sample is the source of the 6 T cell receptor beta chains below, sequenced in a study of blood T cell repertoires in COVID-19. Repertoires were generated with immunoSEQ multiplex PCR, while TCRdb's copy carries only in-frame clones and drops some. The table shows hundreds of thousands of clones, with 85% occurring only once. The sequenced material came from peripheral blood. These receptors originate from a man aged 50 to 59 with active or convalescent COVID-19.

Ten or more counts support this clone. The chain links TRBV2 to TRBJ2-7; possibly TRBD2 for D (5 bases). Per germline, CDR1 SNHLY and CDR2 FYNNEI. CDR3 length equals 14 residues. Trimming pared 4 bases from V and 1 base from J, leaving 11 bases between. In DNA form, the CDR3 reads TGTGCCAGCAGTGCCGCCCGGACTTCCTACGAGCAGTACTTC. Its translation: CASSAARTSYEQYF.

CDR3 sequence: CASSYSSPRGETQYF. The CDR3, as DNA: TGTGCCAGCAGTTATAGCAGCCCCCGGGGAGAGACCCAGTACTTC. The J gene is TRBJ2-5, the V gene TRBV6-6, with D possibly matching TRBD2 (5 bases). Germline CDR1 reads MNHNY; CDR2 reads SVGAGI (reference sequence). The CDR3 length is 15 residues. V lost 3 bases and J 4 bases, leaving 15 bases between the germline ends.

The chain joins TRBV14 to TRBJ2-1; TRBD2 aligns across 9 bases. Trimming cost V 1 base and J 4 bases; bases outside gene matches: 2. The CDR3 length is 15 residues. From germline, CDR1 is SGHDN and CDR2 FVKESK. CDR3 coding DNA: TGTGCCAGCAGCCAAGGCACTAGCGGGTACAATGAGCAGTTCTTC. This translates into CASSQGTSGYNEQFF.

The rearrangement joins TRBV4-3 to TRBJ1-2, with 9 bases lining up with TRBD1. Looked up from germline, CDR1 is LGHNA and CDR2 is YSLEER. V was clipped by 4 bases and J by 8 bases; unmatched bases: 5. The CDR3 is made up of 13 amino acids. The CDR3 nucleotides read TGCGCCAGCAGCCGGGGACAGGGTGGCGGCTACACCTTC. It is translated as CASSRGQGGGYTF.

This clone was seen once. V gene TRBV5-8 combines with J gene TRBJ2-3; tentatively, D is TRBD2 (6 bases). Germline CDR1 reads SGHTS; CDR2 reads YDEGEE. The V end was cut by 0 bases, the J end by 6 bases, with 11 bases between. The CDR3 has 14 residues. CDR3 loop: CASSLALATDTQYF. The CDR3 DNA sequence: TGTGCCAGCAGCTTGGCTCTAGCGACGGATACGCAGTATTTT.

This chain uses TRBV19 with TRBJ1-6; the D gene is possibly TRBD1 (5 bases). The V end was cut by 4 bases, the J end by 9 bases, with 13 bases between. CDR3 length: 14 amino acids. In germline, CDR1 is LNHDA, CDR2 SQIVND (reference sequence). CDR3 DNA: TGTGCCAGTAGTAGCCAGGGCGGCGGTTCACCCCTCCACTTT. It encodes CASSSQGGGSPLHF.